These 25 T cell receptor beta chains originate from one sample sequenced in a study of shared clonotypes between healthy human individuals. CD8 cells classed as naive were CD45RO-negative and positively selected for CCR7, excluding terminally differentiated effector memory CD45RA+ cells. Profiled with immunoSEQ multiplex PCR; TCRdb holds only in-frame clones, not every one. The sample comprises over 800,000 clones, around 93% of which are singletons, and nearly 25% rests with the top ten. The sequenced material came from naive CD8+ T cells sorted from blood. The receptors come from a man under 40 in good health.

CDR3 sequence: CASSLSRVLRDVNTRDTYEQYF. CDR3 nucleotides: TGTGCCAGCAGTTTATCGAGGGTGTTGCGGGACGTGAACACACGAGATACCTACGAGCAGTACTTC. J is TRBJ2-7 and V is TRBV27; D perhaps matches TRBD2 (6 bases). There are 22 residues in the CDR3. CDR1 MNHEY and CDR2 SMNVEV come from the germline V gene (reference sequence). Trimming removed 0 bases at V and 2 bases at J, with 32 bases between.

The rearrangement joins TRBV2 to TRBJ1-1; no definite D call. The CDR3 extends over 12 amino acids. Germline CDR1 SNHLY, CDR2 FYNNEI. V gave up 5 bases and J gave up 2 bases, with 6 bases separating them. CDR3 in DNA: TGTGCCAGCAGTACGATTAACACTGAAGCTTTCTTT. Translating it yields CASSTINTEAFF.

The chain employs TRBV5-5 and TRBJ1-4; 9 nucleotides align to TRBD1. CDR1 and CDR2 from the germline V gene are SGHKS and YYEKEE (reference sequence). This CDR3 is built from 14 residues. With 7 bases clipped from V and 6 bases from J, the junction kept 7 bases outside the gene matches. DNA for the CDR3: TGTGCCAGCGAAGAGGACAGGGGAGATGAAAAACTGTTTTTT. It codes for CASEEDRGDEKLFF.

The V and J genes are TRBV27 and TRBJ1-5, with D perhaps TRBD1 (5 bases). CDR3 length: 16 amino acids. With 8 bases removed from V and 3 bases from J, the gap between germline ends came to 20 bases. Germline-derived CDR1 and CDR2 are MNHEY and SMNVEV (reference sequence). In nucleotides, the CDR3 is TGTGCCAGCTCCTCTCGGCTGGGGACGAACAATCAGCCCCAGCATTTT. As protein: CASSSRLGTNNQPQHF.

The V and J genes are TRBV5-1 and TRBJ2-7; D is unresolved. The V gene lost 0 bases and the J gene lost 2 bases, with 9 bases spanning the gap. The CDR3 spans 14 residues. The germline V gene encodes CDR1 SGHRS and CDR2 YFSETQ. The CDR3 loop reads CASSLADRPYEQYF. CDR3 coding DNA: TGCGCCAGCAGCTTGGCCGATCGCCCCTACGAGCAGTACTTC. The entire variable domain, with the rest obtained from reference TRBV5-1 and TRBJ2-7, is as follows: KAGVTQTPRYLIKTRGQQVTLSCSPISGHRSVSWYQQTPGQGLQFLFEYFSETQRNKGNFPGRFSGRQFSNSRSEMNVSTLELGDSALYLCASSLADRPYEQYFGPGTRLTVT.

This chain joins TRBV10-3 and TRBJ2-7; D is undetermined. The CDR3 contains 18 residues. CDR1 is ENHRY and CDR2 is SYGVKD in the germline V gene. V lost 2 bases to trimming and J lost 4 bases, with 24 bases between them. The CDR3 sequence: CAISEPSDPLGLGYEQYF. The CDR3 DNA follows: TGTGCCATCAGTGAGCCCTCTGACCCCCTAGGTCTCGGATACGAGCAGTACTTC.

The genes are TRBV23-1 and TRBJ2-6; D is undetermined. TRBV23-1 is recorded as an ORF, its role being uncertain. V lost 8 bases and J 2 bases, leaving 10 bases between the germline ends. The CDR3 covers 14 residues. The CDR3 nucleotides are TGCGCCAGCGGAAAGGAACCTGGGGCCAACGTCCTGACTTTC. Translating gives CASGKEPGANVLTF.

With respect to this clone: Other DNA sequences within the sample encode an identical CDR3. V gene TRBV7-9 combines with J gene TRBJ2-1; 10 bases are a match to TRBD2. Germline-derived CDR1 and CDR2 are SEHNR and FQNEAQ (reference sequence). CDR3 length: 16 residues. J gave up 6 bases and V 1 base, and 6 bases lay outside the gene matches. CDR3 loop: CASSLVSSGRGNEQFF. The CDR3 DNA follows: TGTGCCAGCAGCTTAGTCTCTAGCGGGAGAGGCAATGAGCAGTTCTTC.

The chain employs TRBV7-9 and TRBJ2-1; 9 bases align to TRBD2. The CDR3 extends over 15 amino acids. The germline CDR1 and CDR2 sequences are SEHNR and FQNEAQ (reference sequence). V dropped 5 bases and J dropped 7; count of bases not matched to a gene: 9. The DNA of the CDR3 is TGTGCCAGCAGCCCCCCGGCTAGCGGGATAAATGAGCAGTTCTTC. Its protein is CASSPPASGINEQFF.

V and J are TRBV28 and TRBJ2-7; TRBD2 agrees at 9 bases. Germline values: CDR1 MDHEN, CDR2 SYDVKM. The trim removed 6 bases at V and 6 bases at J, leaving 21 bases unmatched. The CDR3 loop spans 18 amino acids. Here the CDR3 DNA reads TGTGCCAGCAGCCCTAGCGGGGCTGAGATACGGTCTTGGGTCGAGCAGTACTTC. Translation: CASSPSGAEIRSWVEQYF.

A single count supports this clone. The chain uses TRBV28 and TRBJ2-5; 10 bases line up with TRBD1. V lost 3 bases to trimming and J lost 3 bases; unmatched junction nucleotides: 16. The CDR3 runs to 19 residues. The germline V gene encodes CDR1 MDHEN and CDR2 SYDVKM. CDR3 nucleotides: TGTGCCAGCAGTTTTCTTGACAGGGGGCTTCCACCTTGGGAAGAGACCCAGTACTTC. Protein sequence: CASSFLDRGLPPWEETQYF.

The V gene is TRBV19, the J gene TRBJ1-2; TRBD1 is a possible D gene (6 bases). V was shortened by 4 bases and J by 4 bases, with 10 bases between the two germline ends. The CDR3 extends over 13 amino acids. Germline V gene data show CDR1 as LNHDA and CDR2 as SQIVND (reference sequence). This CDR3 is CASSTDRPYGYTF. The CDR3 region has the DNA TGTGCCAGTAGTACAGACAGGCCCTATGGCTACACCTTC.

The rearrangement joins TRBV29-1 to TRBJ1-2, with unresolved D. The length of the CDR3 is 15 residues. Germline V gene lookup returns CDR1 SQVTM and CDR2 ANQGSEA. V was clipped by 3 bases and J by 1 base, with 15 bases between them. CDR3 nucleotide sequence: TGCAGCGTTGAGGTTGGAGTACGGGATAACTATGGCTACACCTTC. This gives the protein CSVEVGVRDNYGYTF.

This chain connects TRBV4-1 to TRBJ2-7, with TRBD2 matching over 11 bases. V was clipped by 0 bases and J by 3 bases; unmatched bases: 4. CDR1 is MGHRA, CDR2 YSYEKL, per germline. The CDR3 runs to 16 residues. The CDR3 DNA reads TGCGCCAGCAGCCAAGAAGGGACTAGCGGCCACTACGAGCAGTACTTC. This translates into CASSQEGTSGHYEQYF.

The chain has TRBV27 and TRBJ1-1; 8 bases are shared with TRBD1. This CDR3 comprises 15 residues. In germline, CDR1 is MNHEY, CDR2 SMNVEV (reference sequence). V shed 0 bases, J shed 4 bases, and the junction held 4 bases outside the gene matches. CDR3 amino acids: CASSLSRTGSTEAFF. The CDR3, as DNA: TGTGCCAGCAGTTTATCTAGGACAGGGTCCACTGAAGCTTTCTTT.

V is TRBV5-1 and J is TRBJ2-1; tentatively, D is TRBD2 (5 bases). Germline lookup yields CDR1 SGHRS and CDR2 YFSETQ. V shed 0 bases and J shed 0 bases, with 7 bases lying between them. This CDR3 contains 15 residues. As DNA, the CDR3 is TGCGCCAGCAGCTTGGAGCTAGCCTCCTACAATGAGCAGTTCTTC. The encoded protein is CASSLELASYNEQFF.

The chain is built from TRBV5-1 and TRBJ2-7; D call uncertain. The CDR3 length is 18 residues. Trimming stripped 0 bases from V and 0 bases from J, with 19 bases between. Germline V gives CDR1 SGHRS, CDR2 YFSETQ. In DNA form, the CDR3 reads TGCGCCAGCAGCTTGGAGGAGTGGTCACTGCCTACCTCCTACGAGCAGTACTTC. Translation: CASSLEEWSLPTSYEQYF.

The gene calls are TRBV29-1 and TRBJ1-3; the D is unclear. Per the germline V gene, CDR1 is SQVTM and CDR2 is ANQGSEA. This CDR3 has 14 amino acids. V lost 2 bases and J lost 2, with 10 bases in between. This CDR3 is CSVESRGAGNTIYF. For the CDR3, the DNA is TGCAGCGTTGAAAGCCGGGGAGCTGGAAACACCATATATTTT. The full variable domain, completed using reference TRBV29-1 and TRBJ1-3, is SAVISQKPSRDICQRGTSLTIQCQVDSQVTMMFWYRQQPGQSLTLIATANQGSEATYESGFVIDKFPISRPNLTFSTLTVSNMSPEDSSIYLCSVESRGAGNTIYFGEGSWLTVV.

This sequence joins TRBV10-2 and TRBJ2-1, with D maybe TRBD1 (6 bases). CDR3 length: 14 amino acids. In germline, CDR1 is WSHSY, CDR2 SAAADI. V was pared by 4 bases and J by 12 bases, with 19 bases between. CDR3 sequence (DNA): TGCGCCAGCAGTGTCCCCAATTCACAGGGAATGCAGTTCTTC. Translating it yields CASSVPNSQGMQFF.

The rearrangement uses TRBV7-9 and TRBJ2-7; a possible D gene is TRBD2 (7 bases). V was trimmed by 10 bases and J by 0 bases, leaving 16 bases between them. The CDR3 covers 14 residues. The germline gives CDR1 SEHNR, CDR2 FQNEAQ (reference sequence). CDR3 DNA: TGTGCCACGGGGGGCGGTACCATCTCCTACGAGCAGTACTTC. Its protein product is CATGGGTISYEQYF.

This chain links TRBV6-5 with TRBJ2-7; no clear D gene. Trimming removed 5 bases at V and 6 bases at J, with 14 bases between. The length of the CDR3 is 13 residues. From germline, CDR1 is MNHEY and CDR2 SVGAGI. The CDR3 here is CASSPGSTLEQYF. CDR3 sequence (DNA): TGTGCCAGCAGTCCGGGTTCGACCCTCGAGCAGTACTTC.

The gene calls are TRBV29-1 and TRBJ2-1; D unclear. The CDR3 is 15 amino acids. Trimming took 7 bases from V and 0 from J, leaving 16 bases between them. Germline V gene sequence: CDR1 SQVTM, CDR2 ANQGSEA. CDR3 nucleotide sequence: TGCAGCGACGGGTCTTACGGCAGCTCCTACAATGAGCAGTTCTTC. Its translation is CSDGSYGSSYNEQFF.

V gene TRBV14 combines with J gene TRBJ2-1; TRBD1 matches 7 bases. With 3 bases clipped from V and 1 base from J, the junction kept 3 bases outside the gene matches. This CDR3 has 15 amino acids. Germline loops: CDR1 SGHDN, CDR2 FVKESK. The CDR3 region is CASSQTGRSYNEQFF. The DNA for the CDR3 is TGTGCCAGCAGCCAGACAGGGAGATCCTACAATGAGCAGTTCTTC.

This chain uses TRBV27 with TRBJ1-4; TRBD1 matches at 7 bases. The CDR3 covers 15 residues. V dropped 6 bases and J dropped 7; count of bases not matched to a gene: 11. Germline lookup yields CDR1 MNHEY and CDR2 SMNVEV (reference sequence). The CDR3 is CASRSRQGIREKLFF. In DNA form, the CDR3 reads TGTGCCAGCAGGAGCCGACAGGGTATTCGTGAAAAACTGTTTTTT.

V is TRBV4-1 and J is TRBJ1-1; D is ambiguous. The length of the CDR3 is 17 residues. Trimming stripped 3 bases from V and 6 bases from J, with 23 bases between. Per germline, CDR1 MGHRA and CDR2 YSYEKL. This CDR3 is CASSQKVYREVESEAFF. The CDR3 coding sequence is TGCGCCAGCAGCCAGAAAGTATACCGGGAGGTTGAATCTGAAGCTTTCTTT.